The present TCR beta chain was sequenced within a study of early T cells in non-severe SARS-CoV-2 infection. Using its own MiXCR run on the 5' RACE reads, TCRdb lists one record per CDR3 protein. The repertoire holds around 27,000 distinct CDR3 sequences, about 3.9% seen once, with 8.2% in the top ten. CDR1 is SGHAT, CDR2 FQNNGV, per germline. The CDR3 consists of 13 residues. Between the trimmed V and J ends, which lost 1 base and 4 bases, there was a span of 8 bases. The rearrangement joins TRBV11-2 to TRBJ2-7; D possibly corresponds to TRBD2 (5 bases). This sequence was found in an adult who was a healthcare worker with PCR-confirmed SARS-CoV-2 infection or an uninfected control (not recorded which). What was sequenced was whole blood. CDR3 protein: CASSLGTGYEQYF. Written as DNA, the CDR3 is TGTGCCAGCAGCTTAGGGACTGGGTACGAGCAGTACTTC.